The 10 T cell receptor beta chains given below trace back to one sample, sequenced in a study of T-cell reconstitution after alpha-beta-depleted transplantation in children. Unique molecular identifiers were used to barcode this TCRbeta library. TCRdb independently ran MiXCR on the PCR reads; one entry per CDR3 protein. The sample includes 350,000 to 500,000 distinct CDR3 sequences, 43% of them seen just once. The source material was PBMCs, sampled before TCRalphabeta/CD19-depleted stem cell transplant. The origin of the receptors is a girl aged 2-10 years with aplastic anemia, due to receive a stem cell transplant.

The chain combines TRBV5-1 with TRBJ2-2; the match to TRBD1 covers 10 bases. In germline, CDR1 is SGHRS, CDR2 YFSETQ. The CDR3 spans 16 residues. V trimming: 3 bases; J trimming: 6 bases; junction bases outside the gene matches: 8. The CDR3 nucleotides read TGCGCCAGCAGCTCCCTAGACAGGGGGCAGGCCGGGGAGCTGTTTTTT. As protein: CASSSLDRGQAGELFF.

The J gene is TRBJ1-4, the V gene TRBV20-1, with TRBD1 identical over 11 bases. The CDR3 loop spans 14 amino acids. The ends lost 5 bases at V and 12 bases at J; junction bases unmatched: 11. Germline loops: CDR1 DFQATT, CDR2 SNEGSKA (reference sequence). The CDR3 sequence: CSARYRDRGKQLFF. CDR3 nucleotide sequence: TGCAGTGCTCGATACCGGGACAGGGGGAAACAACTGTTTTTT.

This rearrangement joins TRBV7-2 to TRBJ2-3; D is perhaps TRBD1 or TRBD2 (5 bases each). CDR1 is SGHTA and CDR2 is FQGNSA in the germline V gene. The V gene lost 5 bases and the J gene lost 4 bases, with 13 bases spanning the gap. This CDR3 spans 14 amino acids. CDR3 in amino acids: CASSPRGAADTQYF. In DNA, the CDR3 is TGTGCCAGCAGCCCTAGAGGGGCTGCAGATACGCAGTATTTT.

This clonotype was seen repeatedly, ten times or more. The genes are TRBV5-1 and TRBJ1-1; no firm D call. Germline assignment: CDR1 SGHRS and CDR2 YFSETQ. The CDR3 runs 11 residues. V was clipped by 2 bases and J by 4 bases, with 3 bases between them. For the CDR3, the DNA is TGCGCCAGCAGCTTTGGCACTGAAGCTTTCTTT. The encoded protein is CASSFGTEAFF.

This sequence joins TRBV7-3 and TRBJ2-3; 9 nucleotides agree with TRBD2. Per the germline V gene, CDR1 is SGHTA and CDR2 is FQGTGA. Trimming cost V 0 bases and J 0 bases; bases outside gene matches: 7. The CDR3 has 18 amino acids. The CDR3 is CASSLTPPSGASTDTQYF. DNA of the CDR3: TGTGCCAGCAGCTTAACCCCCCCTAGCGGGGCTAGCACAGATACGCAGTATTTT.

Ten or more counts support this clonotype. This rearrangement joins TRBV5-1 to TRBJ2-1; D gene ambiguous. Germline CDR1 SGHRS, CDR2 YFSETQ. Trimming removed 1 base from V and 5 bases from J, with 13 bases in between. CDR3 length: 15 amino acids. CDR3 protein: CASSLLGKLDNEQFF. Written as DNA, the CDR3 is TGCGCCAGCAGCTTGCTGGGAAAGTTGGACAATGAGCAGTTCTTC.

Ten or more counts support this clonotype. The J gene is TRBJ2-2, the V gene TRBV4-3, with D uncertain. The V end was cut by 0 bases, the J end by 1 base, with 9 bases between. The CDR3 length is 16 residues. CDR1 is LGHNA and CDR2 is YSLEER in the germline V gene. In nucleotides, the CDR3 is TGCGCCAGCAGCCAAGATCTTGTGGTGAACACCGGGGAGCTGTTTTTT. Protein: CASSQDLVVNTGELFF.

The chain is built from TRBV4-1 and TRBJ2-6; 7 nucleotides match TRBD1. CDR3 length equals 17 residues. Per the germline V gene, CDR1 is MGHRA and CDR2 is YSYEKL. Trimming removed 0 bases from V and 0 bases from J; junction bases left unmatched: 2. CDR3 sequence (DNA): TGCGCCAGCAGCCAAGACAGGGGGAACTCTGGGGCCAACGTCCTGACTTTC. It yields the protein CASSQDRGNSGANVLTF.

This clonotype was counted only a few times. The J gene is TRBJ2-3, the V gene TRBV5-1; TRBD2 matches 8 bases. Germline V gene sequence: CDR1 SGHRS, CDR2 YFSETQ. The CDR3 loop spans 14 amino acids. The junction had 4 bases not matched to a gene; V was cut back by 1 base and J by 6 bases. Here the CDR3 reads CASSLKRGPDTQYF. In DNA form, the CDR3 reads TGCGCCAGCAGCTTGAAGCGGGGGCCGGATACGCAGTATTTT.

V usage is TRBV28 and J usage is TRBJ2-4, with D perhaps being TRBD1 or TRBD2 (5 bases each). The V and J ends lost 5 bases and 1 base respectively, with 12 bases between them. CDR1 is MDHEN and CDR2 is SYDVKM in the germline V gene. CDR3 size: 15 residues. CDR3 bases: TGTGCCAGCAGTCCGGCCGGGGCTGCCAAAAACATTCAGTACTTC. This sequence encodes CASSPAGAAKNIQYF.